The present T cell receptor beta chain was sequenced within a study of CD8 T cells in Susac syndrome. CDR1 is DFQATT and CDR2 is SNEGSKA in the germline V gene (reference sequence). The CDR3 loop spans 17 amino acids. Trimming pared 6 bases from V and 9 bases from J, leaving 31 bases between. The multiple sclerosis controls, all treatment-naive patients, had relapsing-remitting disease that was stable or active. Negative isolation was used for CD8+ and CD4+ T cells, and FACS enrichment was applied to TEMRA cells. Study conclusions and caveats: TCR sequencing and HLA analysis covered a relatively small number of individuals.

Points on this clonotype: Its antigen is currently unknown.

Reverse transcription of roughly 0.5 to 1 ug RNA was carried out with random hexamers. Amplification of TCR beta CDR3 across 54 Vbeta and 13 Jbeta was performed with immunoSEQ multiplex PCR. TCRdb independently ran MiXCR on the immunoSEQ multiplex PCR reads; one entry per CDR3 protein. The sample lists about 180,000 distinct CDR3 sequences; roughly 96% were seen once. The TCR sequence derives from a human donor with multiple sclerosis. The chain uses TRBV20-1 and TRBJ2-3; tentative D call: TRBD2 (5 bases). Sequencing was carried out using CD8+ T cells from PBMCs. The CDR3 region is CSASSPTSRRDERTQYF. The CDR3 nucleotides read TGCAGTGCATCGAGCCCCACCTCCCGCCGAGATGAGCGGACGCAGTATTTT.